The source of this T cell receptor beta chain is a study of blood T cell repertoires in COVID-19. Clones were read by immunoSEQ multiplex PCR, and TCRdb kept only the in-frame ones, dropping some. This sample has a few hundred thousand clones, with about four fifths found just once. This CDR3 comprises 12 residues. V was pared by 11 bases and J by 2 bases, with 12 bases between. Input material: PBMCs or T cells enriched from blood (not recorded which). This receptor was obtained from a man aged 45 to 65 who had recovered from COVID-19. The V gene is TRBV12-3 or TRBV12-4, the J gene TRBJ1-2; D possibly corresponds to TRBD1 (6 bases). CDR3 loop: CARFRGNYGYTF. In DNA form, the CDR3 reads TGTGCCCGCTTTAGGGGGAACTATGGCTACACCTTC.